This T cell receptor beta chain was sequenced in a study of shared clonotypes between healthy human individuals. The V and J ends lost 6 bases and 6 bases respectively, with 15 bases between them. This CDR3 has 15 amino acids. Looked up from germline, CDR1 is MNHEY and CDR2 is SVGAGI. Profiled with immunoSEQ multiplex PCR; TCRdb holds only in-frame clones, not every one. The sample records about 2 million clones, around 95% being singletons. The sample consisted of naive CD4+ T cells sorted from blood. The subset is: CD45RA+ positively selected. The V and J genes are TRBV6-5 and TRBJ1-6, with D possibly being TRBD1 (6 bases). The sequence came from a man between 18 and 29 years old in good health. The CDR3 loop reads CASRPSGTPNSPLHF. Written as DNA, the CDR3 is TGTGCCAGCAGACCCTCCGGGACACCTAATTCACCCCTCCACTTT.